Below are 24 T cell receptor beta chains sequenced from a single sample in a study of blood T cell repertoires in COVID-19. TCRdb's table, derived via immunoSEQ multiplex PCR, lists solely in-frame clones and lacks some. The sample has fewer than 250,000 clones; 80% to 90% are singletons. Input material: peripheral blood. The receptor source for this set is a middle-aged man with acute or convalescent COVID-19.

The chain carries TRBV6-5 and TRBJ1-2, with D unclear. The CDR3 spans 13 residues. Looked up from germline, CDR1 is MNHEY and CDR2 is SVGAGI. Trimming cost V 6 bases and J 2 bases, with 10 bases left between them. The DNA of the CDR3 is TGTGCCAGCAGGTCCTCGAGGAACTATGGCTACACCTTC. This sequence encodes CASRSSRNYGYTF.

V usage is TRBV4-1 and J usage is TRBJ2-7, with D possibly being TRBD2 (6 bases). The ends were cut back, 1 base at V and 0 bases at J, with 7 bases in the middle. The CDR3 length is 14 residues. Germline loops: CDR1 MGHRA, CDR2 YSYEKL. Written as DNA, the CDR3 is TGCGCCAGCAGCCAAGTGGGGGGCTCCTACGAGCAGTACTTC. This translates into CASSQVGGSYEQYF.

This chain joins TRBV5-1 and TRBJ1-1; D is ambiguous. Trimming stripped 7 bases from V and 0 bases from J, with 16 bases between. The germline V gene encodes CDR1 SGHRS and CDR2 YFSETQ. CDR3 length equals 15 residues. CDR3 residues: CASRLSWAMNTEAFF. The DNA for the CDR3 is TGCGCCAGCCGCCTGTCCTGGGCCATGAACACTGAAGCTTTCTTT.

The rearrangement uses TRBV19 and TRBJ2-1; D possibly corresponds to TRBD1 (6 bases). The CDR3 covers 14 residues. V shed 11 bases and J shed 4 bases, with 18 bases lying between them. Germline V CDR1 and CDR2: LNHDA, SQIVND (reference sequence). As DNA, the CDR3 is TGTGCCGTAAGGGGGAAGTCTGCGTACAATGAGCAGTTCTTC. Its translation is CAVRGKSAYNEQFF.

This chain connects TRBV5-1 to TRBJ1-3; unclear D gene. The CDR3 consists of 14 residues. Trimming cost V 3 bases and J 0 bases, with 7 bases left between them. Germline CDR1 is SGHRS and CDR2 is YFSETQ. This CDR3 is CASSSLDSGNTIYF. CDR3 DNA sequence: TGCGCCAGCAGCTCTCTAGACTCTGGAAACACCATATATTTT.

This clone was found a few times. J is TRBJ1-5 and V is TRBV5-6; D is unresolved. Trimming stripped 4 bases from V and 2 bases from J, with 13 bases between. This CDR3 has 15 amino acids. CDR1 is SGHDT, CDR2 YYEEEE, per germline. Here the CDR3 reads CASSLGSAGNQPQHF. The CDR3 DNA reads as TGTGCCAGCAGCCTCGGGTCGGCAGGCAATCAGCCCCAGCATTTT.

The chain employs TRBV2 and TRBJ1-4; D ambiguous. Germline V gene sequence: CDR1 SNHLY, CDR2 FYNNEI. V shed 4 bases and J shed 4 bases, with 10 bases lying between them. The CDR3 runs to 14 residues. CDR3 bases: TGTGCCAGCAGTGTGGGCAGTTATAATGAAAAACTGTTTTTT. Its translation: CASSVGSYNEKLFF.

The J gene is TRBJ1-5, the V gene TRBV7-8; possible D gene TRBD1, 6 bases. The germline V gene encodes CDR1 SGHVS and CDR2 FQNEAQ. Trimming removed 2 bases from V and 5 bases from J, with 13 bases in between. The CDR3 extends over 15 amino acids. The CDR3 DNA is TGTGCCAGCAGCTTAAGTGGGGAGGGGGATCAGCCCCAGCATTTT. It yields the protein CASSLSGEGDQPQHF. The variable domain in full, with the rest retrieved from reference TRBV7-8 and TRBJ1-5, is GAGVSQSPRYKVAKRGQDVALRCDPISGHVSLFWYQQALGQGPEFLTYFQNEAQLDKSGLPSDRFFAERPEGSVSTLKIQRTQQEDSAVYLCASSLSGEGDQPQHFGDGTRLSIL.

V usage is TRBV19 and J usage is TRBJ2-7, with 9 bases lining up with TRBD1. With V trimmed by 3 bases and J by 6 bases, 3 bases remained unmatched. In germline, CDR1 is LNHDA, CDR2 SQIVND (reference sequence). CDR3 size: 13 residues. CDR3 protein: CASSMDRGLEQYF. The CDR3 bases are TGTGCCAGTAGTATGGACAGGGGCCTCGAGCAGTACTTC.

Of note for this clone: Additional DNA sequences in this sample encode the identical CDR3. J is TRBJ1-5 and V is TRBV27, with D tentatively TRBD1 (6 bases). Germline V CDR1 and CDR2: MNHEY, SMNVEV (reference sequence). CDR3 size: 13 residues. Trimming cost V 5 bases and J 7 bases, with 12 bases left between them. CDR3 bases: TGTGCCAGCAGTCTCGCGGGGGGCCAGCCCCAGCATTTT. It is translated as CASSLAGGQPQHF.

CDR3 sequence reads: CASSSFPGQVYEQYF. The CDR3 DNA reads as TGTGCCAGCAGCTCATTCCCGGGACAGGTCTACGAGCAGTACTTC. The chain joins TRBV11-2 to TRBJ2-7; 8 bases agree with TRBD1. Trimming at V came to 4 bases and at J to 3 bases, leaving 8 bases not matched to a gene. The CDR3 has 15 amino acids. The germline V gene encodes CDR1 SGHAT and CDR2 FQNNGV.

The rearrangement joins TRBV5-6 to TRBJ2-2; D unresolved. The V end was cut by 0 bases, the J end by 7 bases, with 10 bases between. Per germline, CDR1 SGHDT and CDR2 YYEEEE. The CDR3 consists of 14 residues. The CDR3 DNA is TGTGCCAGCAGCTTGGCCAATAGTTTCGGGGAGCTGTTTTTT. Its protein is CASSLANSFGELFF.

Written as DNA, the CDR3 is TGTGCCAGCAGCCCCGGGTGGGGGGGCGTACATCAGCCCCAGCATTTT. Translation gives CASSPGWGGVHQPQHF. V usage is TRBV6-4 and J usage is TRBJ1-5; possibly TRBD1 for D (6 bases). Germline V gives CDR1 MRHNA, CDR2 SNTAGT. V was cut by 6 bases and J by 5 bases, with 20 bases left in between. This CDR3 has 16 amino acids.

This chain connects TRBV9 to TRBJ1-6; 9 bases agree with TRBD1. The junction had 5 bases not matched to a gene; V was cut back by 1 base and J by 6 bases. Germline CDR1 reads SGDLS; CDR2 reads YYNGEE. This CDR3 contains 16 residues. The DNA for the CDR3 is TGTGCCAGCAGCGTAAGACCGGGACAGGGTAATTCACCCCTCCACTTT. Protein sequence: CASSVRPGQGNSPLHF.

The chain employs TRBV5-4 and TRBJ2-7, with D perhaps TRBD1 (5 bases). Germline V gene data show CDR1 as SGHNT and CDR2 as YYREEE (reference sequence). V was pared by 4 bases and J by 3 bases, with 17 bases between. The CDR3 is made up of 15 amino acids. The CDR3 sequence is CASSPATVVNYEQYF. The CDR3 DNA sequence: TGTGCCAGCAGCCCCGCGACAGTGGTAAACTACGAGCAGTACTTC.

The gene calls are TRBV11-2 and TRBJ2-7, with a tentative D call TRBD1 (7 bases). This CDR3 spans 13 amino acids. Trimming left V 5 bases short and J 2 bases short, with 10 bases between. Germline V gene sequence: CDR1 SGHAT, CDR2 FQNNGV. CDR3 protein: CASSPGGPYEQYF. CDR3 nucleotides: TGTGCCAGCAGCCCAGGGGGGCCCTACGAGCAGTACTTC.

This chain connects TRBV6-5 to TRBJ2-7; 7 nucleotides match TRBD1. The CDR3 runs to 15 residues. V gave up 2 bases and J gave up 4 bases; unmatched junction bases: 8. CDR1 is MNHEY, CDR2 SVGAGI, per germline. The CDR3 DNA reads TGTGCCAGCAGTTACAACGGCAACAGGGGATACGAGCAGTACTTC. This codes for CASSYNGNRGYEQYF.

This chain joins TRBV10-3 and TRBJ1-6; perhaps TRBD1 as D (5 bases). Trimming stripped 10 bases from V and 3 bases from J, with 13 bases between. The CDR3 contains 14 residues. The germline V gene encodes CDR1 ENHRY and CDR2 SYGVKD. The CDR3, as DNA: TGTGCCACTACCCCGGGGGGCTATAATTCACCCCTCCACTTT. Translation gives CATTPGGYNSPLHF.

V usage is TRBV27 and J usage is TRBJ1-2; D perhaps matches TRBD1 (5 bases). Trimming took off 3 bases at V and 2 bases at J, with 7 bases between the two ends. The CDR3 is 13 amino acids. The germline V gene has CDR1 MNHEY and CDR2 SMNVEV (reference sequence). The chain's CDR3 is CASSLGGNYGYTF. The CDR3 DNA reads TGTGCCAGCAGTTTGGGGGGGAACTATGGCTACACCTTC.

This clone appeared a single time. V usage is TRBV19 and J usage is TRBJ2-3, with TRBD2 matching 13 bases. Germline V lookup: CDR1 LNHDA, CDR2 SQIVND (reference sequence). The CDR3 has 17 residues. The V and J ends lost 4 bases and 6 bases, in that order; junction bases with no gene match: 10. The CDR3 DNA reads TGTGCCAGTAGTACGTGGGCCGGGACTAGCGGGACGGATACGCAGTATTTT. Protein sequence: CASSTWAGTSGTDTQYF. The whole variable domain, filled in from reference TRBV19 and TRBJ2-3, reads DGGITQSPKYLFRKEGQNVTLSCEQNLNHDAMYWYRQDPGQGLRLIYYSQIVNDFQKGDIAEGYSVSREKKESFPLTVTSAQKNPTAFYLCASSTWAGTSGTDTQYFGPGTRLTVL.

This chain uses TRBV5-5 with TRBJ2-5; D uncertain. Trimming removed 0 bases from V and 4 bases from J, with 7 bases in between. The CDR3 has 13 residues. CDR1 is SGHKS and CDR2 is YYEKEE in the germline V gene (reference sequence). The CDR3 region has the DNA TGTGCCAGCAGCTTGGATCCAGGAGAGACCCAGTACTTC. This translates into CASSLDPGETQYF.

Details on this clone: The sample has other DNA sequences that encode this CDR3 too. This chain uses TRBV11-2 with TRBJ1-5, with no clear D. In germline, CDR1 is SGHAT, CDR2 FQNNGV. Trimming cost V 8 bases and J 0 bases, with 14 bases left between them. The CDR3 totals 15 residues. Written as DNA, the CDR3 is TGTGCCAGCTCCCTGGGAGGTTATAGCAATCAGCCCCAGCATTTT. As protein: CASSLGGYSNQPQHF.

The chain joins TRBV30 to TRBJ2-1; D is undetermined. This CDR3 has 12 amino acids. The germline gives CDR1 GTSNPN, CDR2 SVGIG (reference sequence). With 0 bases removed from V and 6 bases from J, the gap between germline ends came to 6 bases. DNA of the CDR3: TGTGCCTGGAGTGTGGTGCGCAATGAGCAGTTCTTC. It specifies CAWSVVRNEQFF.

This clone is a singleton in its sample. One end of the junction varies from germline; a read error may be responsible. The CDR3 loop reads CASSLGEGYGNTIYF. CDR3 coding DNA: TGTGCTAGCAGTCTGGGTGAGGGTTACGGAAACACCATATATTTT. This chain links TRBV7-7 with TRBJ1-3; D unresolved. The CDR3 length is 15 residues. Germline CDR1 and CDR2: SSHAT and FNYEAQ (reference sequence).